This TCR beta chain was documented in a study of post-analysis software for immune sequencing data (dated by TCRdb to between 2014 and 2017). As for the study more broadly: Relapsing-remitting, secondary progressive and progressive-relapsing multiple sclerosis were recorded as disease courses, and subtype annotation was lacking for some patients. A subset of samples was prepared in parallel using single-end sample barcoding, then pooled and co-amplified after Illumina adapter ligation. Patient repertoires were compared against over ten previously published healthy control repertoires from donors aged about 6 to 28 years. General study outcomes and caveats: Normalized Chao1 diversity was significantly lower in multiple sclerosis patients than controls, suggesting substantial peripheral T-cell clonal expansion. The control group was slightly older than the multiple sclerosis patient group. Direct clustering with F measure showed strong co-clustering of samples prepared in the same batch, prompting a batch-effect correction.

Library creation used PCR. TCRdb lists the instrument as Illumina HiSeq 2500. To reduce PCR and sequencing biases, unique molecular identifiers were incorporated into the TCR beta cDNA libraries. Approximately 500,000 cDNA molecules were obtained per 1 to 10 million input T cells, so each molecule approximated one T cell. The patient libraries were prepared and sequenced using the same protocol as the earlier healthy control dataset. Within a given batch, samples were prepared together, multiplexed and sequenced on the same HiSeq lane. The study's own analysis went as follows. Raw barcoded reads were processed with MIGEC, discarding single-read molecular identifier groups before consensus assembly and CDR3 extraction. VDJtools was used for post-analysis of the clonotype tables, and diversity was normalized by down-sampling every dataset to the size of the smallest sample. To correct batch-related cross-sample contamination, repertoire overlap clustering matched CDR3 amino acid sequences but not nucleotide sequences. TCRdb reworked the public reads: Q25 trimming with fastp, MiXCR clone assembly, productive beta chains retained. Under each unique CDR3 protein, matching rows form one entry showing the most common genes and DNA. The V and J calls were not made by the authors but by TCRdb's processing. Present in this sample are around 770,000 distinct CDR3 sequences, around 45% of which were seen just once. The top ten clonotypes cover roughly 4.4% of the sample.

To demonstrate the VDJtools post-analysis software, the study profiled TCR beta repertoires from the peripheral blood of 10 to 15 young patients with multiple sclerosis. The patients with multiple sclerosis were children and adolescents between roughly 6 and 16 years of age. In this sample, this clonotype turned up a few times. The clone's antigen remains unknown. The input lacks base qualities; no much larger clone sits a single base away. Sequences were obtained from blood. The origin of this receptor is a girl between 5 and 17 years old with multiple sclerosis.

Here is the DNA: TGCAGCGGGTACAGGGGGCTGGAGACCCAGTACTTC. Translated, this gives CSGYRGLETQYF. The rearrangement joined TRBV29-1 to TRBJ2-5; TRBD1 lines up with 9 middle nucleotides. Taken from cysteine to phenylalanine, the CDR3 has 12 residues. The entry retains the CDR3 DNA only, 36 bases that are in frame from base 1. The germline V gene supplies CDR1 SQVTM and CDR2 ANQGSEA. From V the trimming removes 7 bases and from J it removes 5 bases, while the gene matches leave 5 bases of the junction unaccounted for. The full variable domain, completed from the reference TRBV29-1 and TRBJ2-5 proteins outside the CDR3, reads SAVISQKPSRDICQRGTSLTIQCQVDSQVTMMFWYRQQPGQSLTLIATANQGSEATYESGFVIDKFPISRPNLTFSTLTVSNMSPEDSSIYLCSGYRGLETQYFGPGTRLLVL.